This passage covers 14 T cell receptor beta chains from one sample sequenced in a study of T cells in Graves' hyperthyroidism and ophthalmopathy. Amplified regions were TCR beta CDR3 sequences from RNA transcripts. First-round RT-PCR with HTBI primers amplified the TCR CDR3 region. TCRdb processed the multiplex PCR reads anew with MiXCR; each CDR3 protein has one entry. The sample has some 570,000 distinct CDR3 sequences; roughly 15% are singletons. Material: blood. The receptor set was obtained from a young woman with Graves' ophthalmopathy.

V usage is TRBV9 and J usage is TRBJ2-5; maybe TRBD2 (6 bases). V was trimmed by 1 base and J by 0 bases, leaving 13 bases between them. CDR1 SGDLS and CDR2 YYNGEE come from the germline V gene. The length of the CDR3 is 16 residues. In DNA, the CDR3 is TGTGCCAGCAGCGTATACGAGGGGACTTACCAAGAGACCCAGTACTTC. It is translated as CASSVYEGTYQETQYF.

This clonotype was picked up a small number of times. The V and J genes are TRBV20-1 and TRBJ2-7; a possible D gene is TRBD2 (6 bases). Germline V gene lookup returns CDR1 DFQATT and CDR2 SNEGSKA (reference sequence). V was clipped by 0 bases and J by 3 bases, with 15 bases between them. This CDR3 has 15 amino acids. Here the CDR3 DNA reads TGCAGTGCTAGAGATCTGGGGGGAGTTTACTACGAGCAGTACTTC. Its translation: CSARDLGGVYYEQYF.

The chain carries TRBV6-1 and TRBJ1-3; 7 bases fit TRBD1. Germline V gene data show CDR1 as MNHNS and CDR2 as SASEGT. The CDR3 is made up of 14 amino acids. J was trimmed by 4 bases and V by 5 bases; bases with no gene match: 5. In DNA, the CDR3 is TGTGCCAGCAGTCGAACCAGGGGGGGAAACACCATATATTTT. It yields the protein CASSRTRGGNTIYF.

The chain employs TRBV19 and TRBJ1-1; D remains ambiguous. CDR1 is LNHDA and CDR2 is SQIVND in the germline V gene (reference sequence). The V end was cut by 8 bases, the J end by 1 base, with 11 bases between. CDR3 length: 13 residues. CDR3 nucleotides: TGTGCCAGTGCCAGAAAAAGGAACACTGAAGCTTTCTTT. It encodes CASARKRNTEAFF.

There are many counts of this clonotype. The J gene is TRBJ2-3, the V gene TRBV12-3 or TRBV12-4; 10 positions match TRBD2. The V and J ends lost 4 bases and 4 bases, in that order; junction bases with no gene match: 5. The CDR3 sequence is 15 residues long. The CDR3 region is CASSSRLAGSDTQYF. For the CDR3, the DNA is TGTGCCAGCAGTTCCCGACTAGCGGGCTCAGATACGCAGTATTTT.

This clonotype appeared many times. The CDR3 DNA is TGTGCCAGCAGCTTACCGGGTTACTATGGCTACACCTTC. Its protein product is CASSLPGYYGYTF. The V call is TRBV7-8, the J call TRBJ1-2; no reliable D call. V shed 2 bases and J shed 3 bases, with 7 bases lying between them. The CDR3 is 13 amino acids. In germline, CDR1 is SGHVS, CDR2 FQNEAQ. Variable domain in full (rest from reference TRBV7-8 and TRBJ1-2): GAGVSQSPRYKVAKRGQDVALRCDPISGHVSLFWYQQALGQGPEFLTYFQNEAQLDKSGLPSDRFFAERPEGSVSTLKIQRTQQEDSAVYLCASSLPGYYGYTFGSGTRLTVV.

V gene TRBV4-1 combines with J gene TRBJ2-2, with D perhaps TRBD2 (5 bases). V was shortened by 4 bases and J by 6 bases, with 24 bases between the two germline ends. Germline CDR1 reads MGHRA; CDR2 reads YSYEKL. The CDR3 totals 18 residues. This CDR3 is CASSPAWAGSGQSGELFF. The CDR3 DNA reads as TGCGCCAGCAGCCCTGCCTGGGCGGGCTCGGGCCAATCCGGGGAGCTGTTTTTT.

Many counts were recorded for this clonotype. The gene calls are TRBV5-8 and TRBJ1-1; tentatively, D is TRBD1 (6 bases). This CDR3 is built from 15 residues. Germline assignment: CDR1 SGHTS and CDR2 YDEGEE. The V and J ends lost 1 base and 3 bases respectively, with 13 bases between them. The DNA for the CDR3 is TGTGCCAGCAGCTTGAACAGAGAGGGGGACACTGAAGCTTTCTTT. The encoded protein is CASSLNREGDTEAFF. Supplemented by reference TRBV5-8 and TRBJ1-1, the full variable domain reads EAGVTQSPTHLIKTRGQQATLRCSPISGHTSVYWYQQALGLGLQFLLWYDEGEERNRGNFPPRFSGRQFPNYSSELNVNALELEDSALYLCASSLNREGDTEAFFGQGTRLTVV.

The table lists this clonotype with a few counts. The chain joins TRBV4-3 to TRBJ1-1; D call uncertain. The CDR3 loop spans 13 amino acids. Germline CDR1 and CDR2: LGHNA and YSLEER. Trimming took 0 bases from V and 8 from J, leaving 10 bases between them. The CDR3 bases are TGCGCCAGCAGCCAAGATGGGATGGGGGAAGCTTTCTTT. This encodes CASSQDGMGEAFF.

In regard to this clonotype: One end of the junction is discordant with germline, which a read error may explain. This chain joins TRBV18 and TRBJ1-4; 7 bases match TRBD1. The CDR3 runs 15 residues. In germline, CDR1 is KGHSH, CDR2 LQKENI. The CDR3 DNA follows: TGTACCAGCTCACCTGCTACAGGGGTAGGGGAAAAACTGTTTTTT. This translates into CTSSPATGVGEKLFF.

The rearrangement links TRBV27 to TRBJ1-1, with a weak D call TRBD1 (5 bases). The CDR3 extends over 15 amino acids. Per the germline V gene, CDR1 is MNHEY and CDR2 is SMNVEV (reference sequence). Between the trimmed V and J ends, which lost 0 bases and 2 bases, there was a span of 10 bases. The CDR3 region has the DNA TGTGCCAGCAGTTTATCGAGGGGAGGAAACACTGAAGCTTTCTTT. Translating gives CASSLSRGGNTEAFF.

This clonotype was seen ten or more times. The chain carries TRBV7-3 and TRBJ2-3; TRBD2 aligns across 8 bases. After removal of 4 bases from V and 2 bases from J, the junction contained 5 bases not matched to a gene. The CDR3 is made up of 15 amino acids. Germline V gives CDR1 SGHTA, CDR2 FQGTGA. CDR3: CASSSGLGYTDTQYF. In DNA form, the CDR3 reads TGTGCCAGCAGCTCGGGACTAGGGTACACAGATACGCAGTATTTT.

Comments on this clonotype: A single base separates this from a much larger clone, so it may be a read error. The V call is TRBV5-5, the J call TRBJ2-7; TRBD1 matches at 11 bases. The J segment lost 6 bases and the V segment lost 5 bases, leaving 4 bases of the junction unmatched. CDR3 length equals 13 residues. From germline, CDR1 is SGHKS and CDR2 YYEKEE (reference sequence). CDR3 region: CASSRTGGLEQYF. The CDR3 DNA reads as TGTGCCAGCAGTCGGACAGGGGGCCTCGAGCAGTACTTC.

This clonotype has only a few counts. V gene TRBV12-3 or TRBV12-4 combines with J gene TRBJ2-7; D not certain. The end of the DNA aligns better with TRBJ2-1, so the J call may be wrong. The CDR3 is 13 residues long. Here the CDR3 DNA reads TGTGCCAGCAGTTTTGGTTCCACCTACGAGCAGTTCTTC. Amino acid sequence: CASSFGSTYEQFF.